The present TCR beta chain was sequenced within a study of T-cell memory formation after mild COVID-19. Overall study: Each donor largely had its own TCR clusters. Study-wide results and caveats: Shrinking CD4+ clones were chiefly CM and EM; CD8+ ones were chiefly EMRA. There were some responding clones in pre-infection memory, which suggested that cross-reactive memory had joined.

Points on this clonotype: Its specificity is unknown.

MiXCR, run by TCRdb on the 5' RACE reads, gives a single entry per CDR3 protein. The sample yields hundreds of thousands of distinct CDR3 sequences, roughly 20% seen once. Sequencing was carried out using PBMCs or a T cell subset sorted from them (not recorded which). The TCR was taken from an adult woman who had mild COVID-19 (a few samples of this study predate the infection). Cell type and time point are not known.

The CDR3 region is CASSFEGAWEQYF. Here the CDR3 DNA reads TGTGCCAGCAGCTTTGAGGGCGCATGGGAGCAGTACTTC. The J gene is TRBJ2-7, the V gene TRBV5-5; tentative D call: TRBD2 (5 bases). The germline V gene encodes CDR1 SGHKS and CDR2 YYEKEE (reference sequence). This CDR3 contains 13 residues. V lost 2 bases and J 7 bases, leaving 13 bases between the germline ends.